Presented here are 30 T cell receptor beta chains from one specimen sequenced in a study of CD8+ T cells in alopecia areata. Stated treatment: oral pan-JAK inhibitor, 5-10 mg twice daily. Sequencing used cDNA as its template, made by extracting RNA and reverse transcribing it. The method was immunoSEQ multiplex PCR; TCRdb's version includes in-frame clones alone and lacks a portion of them. This sample carries 150,000 to 200,000 clones, just over 65% of them seen once, and the ten largest clones take around 0.91%. The material was CD4+ T cells sorted from blood, obtained at week 4, from a patient treated with tofacitinib. These receptors all come from a human donor with alopecia areata.

The chain carries TRBV5-1 and TRBJ2-1; D not resolved. The V end lost 1 base, the J end lost 6 bases, and 5 bases lay between the germline ends. The CDR3 is 12 amino acids. Germline V gene sequence: CDR1 SGHRS, CDR2 YFSETQ. CDR3 DNA: TGCGCCAGCAGCTTGAAGGGCAATGAGCAGTTCTTC. This encodes CASSLKGNEQFF.

Here the CDR3 reads CSVESRRGGQTDTQYF. The CDR3 nucleotides read TGCAGCGTTGAATCTCGGCGGGGGGGCCAGACAGATACGCAGTATTTT. This rearrangement joins TRBV29-1 to TRBJ2-3; TRBD2 aligns across 9 bases. This CDR3 is 16 amino acids long. Looked up from germline, CDR1 is SQVTM and CDR2 is ANQGSEA. V was pared by 2 bases and J by 3 bases, with 9 bases of the junction left unmatched.

This clone was counted a few times. The identical CDR3 is also encoded by other nucleotide sequences in the sample. The V gene is TRBV29-1, the J gene TRBJ2-3, with 13 positions matching TRBD2. The CDR3 sequence is 14 residues long. Looked up from germline, CDR1 is SQVTM and CDR2 is ANQGSEA. The trim removed 6 bases at V and 4 bases at J, leaving 4 bases unmatched. In DNA form, the CDR3 reads TGCAGCGTCGCGACTAGCGGGGGGCCAGATACGCAGTATTTT. Its translation is CSVATSGGPDTQYF.

About this clone itself: Its ends do not fully match the called genes, so a read error is possible. The J gene is TRBJ2-7, the V gene TRBV10-3; TRBD1 matches 9 bases. The CDR3 covers 15 residues. Per the germline V gene, CDR1 is ENHRY and CDR2 is SYGVKD. In DNA, the CDR3 is TGTGCCATCAGTGACCGGGACAGGGCCTCCTTCGAGCAGTACTTC. Protein sequence: CAISDRDRASFEQYF.

This rearrangement joins TRBV30 to TRBJ2-5; TRBD2 is a possible D gene (6 bases). CDR3 length: 12 residues. Trimming removed 4 bases from V and 5 bases from J, with 11 bases in between. Germline V CDR1 and CDR2: GTSNPN, SVGIG (reference sequence). This chain's CDR3 is CAWNPGRETQYF. As DNA, the CDR3 is TGTGCCTGGAATCCAGGGAGGGAGACCCAGTACTTC.

V gene TRBV9 combines with J gene TRBJ2-1, with 9 nucleotides matching TRBD1. Germline-derived CDR1 and CDR2 are SGDLS and YYNGEE. Trimming removed 0 bases from V and 5 bases from J; junction bases left unmatched: 6. The CDR3 contains 16 residues. As DNA, the CDR3 is TGTGCCAGCAGCGTAGGTTCGGGACAGGGAAACAATGAGCAGTTCTTC. This encodes CASSVGSGQGNNEQFF.

The chain uses TRBV6-5 and TRBJ2-2; 7 nucleotides align to TRBD1. The germline V gene has CDR1 MNHEY and CDR2 SVGAGI. There are 16 residues in the CDR3. Unmatched junction bases numbered 7, after V lost 0 bases and J lost 6 bases. The CDR3 spells CASSYSGPGQAGELFF. DNA for the CDR3: TGTGCCAGCAGTTACTCGGGCCCTGGACAGGCCGGGGAGCTGTTTTTT.

The chain carries TRBV2 and TRBJ2-7; possible D gene TRBD2, 6 bases. The CDR3 has 13 amino acids. Germline V CDR1 and CDR2: SNHLY, FYNNEI. Trimming took off 9 bases at V and 1 base at J, with 13 bases between the two ends. CDR3 DNA: TGTGCCAGGGGGGGTAGAGGATCCTACGAGCAGTACTTC. Translating gives CARGGRGSYEQYF.

V gene TRBV27 combines with J gene TRBJ2-1; the match to TRBD2 covers 13 bases. The CDR3 covers 15 residues. Unmatched junction bases numbered 7, after V lost 6 bases and J lost 8 bases. The germline V gene encodes CDR1 MNHEY and CDR2 SMNVEV (reference sequence). This CDR3 reads CASSVLAGGRYEQFF. The DNA of the CDR3 is TGTGCCAGCAGCGTACTAGCGGGGGGGCGGTATGAGCAGTTCTTC.

This rearrangement joins TRBV29-1 to TRBJ1-1; unclear D gene. V was shortened by 1 base and J by 0 bases, with 6 bases between the two germline ends. The CDR3 sequence is 13 residues long. Germline CDR1 and CDR2: SQVTM and ANQGSEA. CDR3 in amino acids: CSVEVRLNTEAFF. CDR3 DNA: TGCAGCGTTGAAGTCAGATTGAACACTGAAGCTTTCTTT.

The gene calls are TRBV7-2 and TRBJ2-5; 9 bases map to TRBD2. J lost 4 bases, V lost 3 bases, and 6 bases had no gene match. Germline values: CDR1 SGHTA, CDR2 FQGNSA. CDR3 length equals 15 residues. CDR3 protein: CASSLGGGAGETQYF. DNA for the CDR3: TGTGCCAGCAGCTTGGGCGGGGGGGCCGGAGAGACCCAGTACTTC. The full variable domain, completed using reference TRBV7-2 and TRBJ2-5, is GAGVSQSPSNKVTEKGKDVELRCDPISGHTALYWYRQSLGQGLEFLIYFQGNSAPDKSGLPSDRFSAERTGGSVSTLTIQRTQQEDSAVYLCASSLGGGAGETQYFGPGTRLLVL.

The genes are TRBV5-5 and TRBJ1-2; no clear D gene. This CDR3 is 13 amino acids long. Germline V gene sequence: CDR1 SGHKS, CDR2 YYEKEE (reference sequence). Trimming shortened V by 7 bases and J by 0 bases, and 10 bases separated the two germline ends. The CDR3 coding sequence is TGTGCCAGCGAGTCCGGGTCTAACTATGGCTACACCTTC. Protein sequence: CASESGSNYGYTF.

By sample fraction, this clone is medium-sized. The J gene is TRBJ2-5, the V gene TRBV7-2, with D uncertain. V lost 5 bases to trimming and J lost 1 base, with 5 bases between them. The CDR3 runs 12 residues. Germline V CDR1 and CDR2: SGHTA, FQGNSA. CDR3 residues: CASSRTQETQYF. The CDR3 DNA is TGTGCCAGCAGCCGCACCCAAGAGACCCAGTACTTC.

CDR3 amino acids: CASSFLAGGGEKLFF. In nucleotides, the CDR3 is TGTGCCAGCAGTTTCCTTGCGGGGGGCGGGGAAAAACTGTTTTTT. The chain combines TRBV27 with TRBJ1-4, with a weak D call TRBD1 (6 bases). Germline V gene data show CDR1 as MNHEY and CDR2 as SMNVEV (reference sequence). The CDR3 extends over 15 amino acids. V was cut by 3 bases and J by 8 bases, with 16 bases left in between.

This clone was counted a few times. V gene TRBV6-5 combines with J gene TRBJ2-2, with 7 bases identical to TRBD1. CDR1 and CDR2 from the germline V gene are MNHEY and SVGAGI. The CDR3 extends over 14 amino acids. J gave up 4 bases and V 10 bases, and 9 bases lay outside the gene matches. The CDR3: CATRRKGATGELFF. The CDR3 coding sequence is TGTGCCACCCGGCGGAAGGGGGCCACCGGGGAGCTGTTTTTT.

The V gene is TRBV30, the J gene TRBJ1-2; D uncertain. Trimming shortened V by 2 bases and J by 0 bases, and 19 bases separated the two germline ends. Germline values: CDR1 GTSNPN, CDR2 SVGIG (reference sequence). This CDR3 is 17 amino acids long. The CDR3 region is CAWSSRPLQTANYGYTF. In nucleotides, the CDR3 is TGTGCCTGGAGTTCACGACCTCTGCAGACCGCTAACTATGGCTACACCTTC.

V and J are TRBV4-3 and TRBJ1-1; D is unresolved. This CDR3 is 15 amino acids long. Germline loops: CDR1 LGHNA, CDR2 YSLEER. V lost 4 bases, J lost 7 bases, and 19 bases lay in between. The CDR3 protein is CASSPTRVGIGEAFF. The CDR3 DNA reads TGCGCCAGCAGCCCAACGAGGGTAGGGATCGGTGAAGCTTTCTTT.

The chain recombines TRBV27 with TRBJ1-4; TRBD1 might be the D (5 bases). The V end was cut by 6 bases, the J end by 6 bases, with 14 bases between. Germline CDR1 is MNHEY and CDR2 is SMNVEV (reference sequence). The CDR3 has 14 amino acids. This CDR3 reads CASRPRDRHEKLFF. In DNA form, the CDR3 reads TGTGCCAGCAGACCTCGGGACCGCCATGAAAAACTGTTTTTT. Variable domain in full (rest from reference TRBV27 and TRBJ1-4): EAQVTQNPRYLITVTGKKLTVTCSQNMNHEYMSWYRQDPGLGLRQIYYSMNVEVTDKGDVPEGYKVSRKEKRNFPLILESPSPNQTSLYFCASRPRDRHEKLFFGSGTQLSVL.

V usage is TRBV5-1 and J usage is TRBJ1-1; D call uncertain. CDR3 length equals 10 residues. Trimming shortened V by 9 bases and J by 6 bases, and 9 bases separated the two germline ends. Germline CDR1 SGHRS, CDR2 YFSETQ. The CDR3 nucleotides read TGCGCCAAACGTGTCCCTGAAGCTTTCTTT. Its translation: CAKRVPEAFF.

J is TRBJ1-2 and V is TRBV7-9; 9 bases are a match to TRBD1. The CDR3 totals 13 residues. From germline, CDR1 is SEHNR and CDR2 FQNEAQ (reference sequence). The J segment lost 6 bases and the V segment lost 2 bases, leaving 1 base of the junction unmatched. The CDR3 here is CASSLTGGDGYTF. The CDR3 DNA reads as TGTGCCAGCAGCTTAACAGGGGGCGATGGCTACACCTTC.

The genes are TRBV4-1 and TRBJ1-3; D unresolved. V was clipped by 0 bases and J by 0 bases, with 3 bases between them. Germline CDR1 is MGHRA and CDR2 is YSYEKL. The CDR3 has 14 residues. Here the CDR3 DNA reads TGCGCCAGCAGCCAAGAACACTCTGGAAACACCATATATTTT. Amino acid sequence: CASSQEHSGNTIYF.

This clone was counted a few times. The chain links TRBV13 to TRBJ1-6; tentative D call: TRBD1 (5 bases). The CDR3 has 14 residues. Deletions cut 1 base from V and 7 bases from J, with 8 bases between. Germline CDR1 and CDR2: PRHDT and FYEKMQ (reference sequence). Here the CDR3 DNA reads TGTGCCAGCAGCTTAGCGAAGGGGAATTCACCCCTCCACTTT. It codes for CASSLAKGNSPLHF.

This clone was counted a single time. This chain links TRBV30 with TRBJ1-3; 7 nucleotides line up with TRBD1. Unmatched junction bases numbered 7, after V lost 3 bases and J lost 2 bases. Germline CDR1 is GTSNPN and CDR2 is SVGIG (reference sequence). This CDR3 region has 15 residues. The CDR3 region is CAWSGTARPGNTIYF. CDR3 nucleotides: TGTGCCTGGAGCGGGACAGCTCGTCCTGGAAACACCATATATTTT.

The sample holds a few counts of this clone. V and J are TRBV30 and TRBJ1-2; no reliable D call. Between the trimmed V and J ends, which lost 3 bases and 0 bases, there was a span of 14 bases. Per germline, CDR1 GTSNPN and CDR2 SVGIG (reference sequence). The CDR3 covers 15 residues. CDR3 residues: CAWSVFGLPNYGYTF. CDR3 DNA sequence: TGTGCCTGGAGCGTATTCGGGCTACCTAACTATGGCTACACCTTC.

The CDR3 region has the DNA TGTGCCAGCTCACCGAACAGGGTTTGGGATAATTCACCCCTCCACTTT. Translated, it gives CASSPNRVWDNSPLHF. The gene calls are TRBV18 and TRBJ1-6, with D perhaps matching TRBD1 (6 bases). Germline-derived CDR1 and CDR2 are KGHSH and LQKENI. The V gene lost 3 bases and the J gene lost 5 bases, with 14 bases spanning the gap. The length of the CDR3 is 16 residues. The full variable domain, in which reference TRBV18 and TRBJ1-6 provide the parts outside the CDR3, is NAGVMQNPRHLVRRRGQEARLRCSPMKGHSHVYWYRQLPEEGLKFMVYLQKENIIDESGMPKERFSAEFPKEGPSILRIQQVVRGDSAAYFCASSPNRVWDNSPLHFGNGTRLTVT.

The V call is TRBV7-8, the J call TRBJ2-7, with 12 bases fitting TRBD2. The CDR3 extends over 14 amino acids. Germline V gene data show CDR1 as SGHVS and CDR2 as FQNEAQ. Trimming took 5 bases from V and 4 from J; bases not matched to a gene: 3. For the CDR3, the DNA is TGTGCCAGCAGCAGGACTAGCGGGGCGTACGAGCAGTACTTC. Translating it yields CASSRTSGAYEQYF.

This clone was counted only a few times. This chain joins TRBV15 and TRBJ2-4, with a possible D match to TRBD2 (6 bases). This CDR3 contains 17 residues. Trimming stripped 0 bases from V and 2 bases from J, with 14 bases between. Germline CDR1 and CDR2: LNHNV and YYDKDF (reference sequence). In DNA, the CDR3 is TGTGCCACCAGCAGAGAGGGGGGTCAGGGAACCAAAAACATTCAGTACTTC. It translates to CATSREGGQGTKNIQYF.

The chain has TRBV7-2 and TRBJ1-6; possibly TRBD1 for D (5 bases). V was cut by 5 bases and J by 7 bases, with 18 bases left in between. The CDR3 loop spans 16 amino acids. From germline, CDR1 is SGHTA and CDR2 FQGNSA. The CDR3 spells CASSPTSTATNSPLHF. In DNA form, the CDR3 reads TGTGCCAGCAGCCCTACGTCGACAGCTACAAATTCACCCCTCCACTTT.

This clone was seen a handful of times. V gene TRBV11-2 combines with J gene TRBJ2-1; 16 nucleotides line up with TRBD2. The germline V gene encodes CDR1 SGHAT and CDR2 FQNNGV. V lost 6 bases to trimming and J lost 7 bases; unmatched junction nucleotides: 3. The CDR3 runs 15 residues. CDR3 protein: CASRTGLAGGNEQFF. The DNA for the CDR3 is TGTGCCAGCAGAACGGGACTAGCGGGGGGGAATGAGCAGTTCTTC.

J is TRBJ1-5 and V is TRBV27; TRBD1 might be the D (5 bases). V was cut by 0 bases and J by 6 bases, with 12 bases left in between. The CDR3 sequence is 15 residues long. CDR1 and CDR2 (germline): MNHEY, SMNVEV (reference sequence). The CDR3 region is CASSLSGRVGQPQHF. CDR3 nucleotides: TGTGCCAGCAGTTTATCAGGCAGGGTTGGTCAGCCCCAGCATTTT.